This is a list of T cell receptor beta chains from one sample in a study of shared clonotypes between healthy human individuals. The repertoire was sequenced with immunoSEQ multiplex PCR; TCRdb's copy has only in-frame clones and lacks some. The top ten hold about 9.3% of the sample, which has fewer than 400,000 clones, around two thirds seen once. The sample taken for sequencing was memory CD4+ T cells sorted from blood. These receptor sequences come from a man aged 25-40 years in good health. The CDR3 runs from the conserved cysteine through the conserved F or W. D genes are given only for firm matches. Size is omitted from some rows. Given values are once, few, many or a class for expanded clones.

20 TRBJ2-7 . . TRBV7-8 CASSFPEPGPGGGARNEQYF TGTGCCAGCAGCTTCCCCGAACCAGGACCAGGAGGCGGGGCTCGGAACGAGCAGTACTTC
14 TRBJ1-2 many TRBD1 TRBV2 CASSTTQGDYGYTF TGTGCCAGCAGCACTACCCAGGGGGACTATGGCTACACCTTC
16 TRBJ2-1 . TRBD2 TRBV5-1 CASSFSSGNSYNEQFF TGCGCCAGCAGCTTCTCTAGCGGGAACTCCTACAATGAGCAGTTCTTC
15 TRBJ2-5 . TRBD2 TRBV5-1 CASSSGAGADETQYF TGCGCCAGCAGCTCTGGCGCGGGAGCCGACGAGACCCAGTACTTC
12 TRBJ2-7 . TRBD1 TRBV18 CASSQGTDEQYF TGTGCCAGCTCACAAGGGACAGACGAGCAGTACTTC
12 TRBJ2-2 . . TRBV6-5 CASSYRAGELFF TGTGCCAGCAGCTATAGGGCCGGGGAGCTGTTTTTT
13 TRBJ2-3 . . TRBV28 CASSPPGTDTQYF TGTGCCAGCAGTCCCCCCGGCACAGATACGCAGTATTTT
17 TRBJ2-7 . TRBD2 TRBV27 CASSLNWELAATYEQYF TGTGCCAGCAGTTTGAATTGGGAACTAGCGGCCACCTACGAGCAGTACTTC
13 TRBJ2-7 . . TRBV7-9 CASSLQAPYEQYF TGTGCCAGCAGCTTACAGGCGCCCTACGAGCAGTACTTC
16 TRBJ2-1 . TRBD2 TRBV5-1 CASSSLTSVTGGEQFF TGCGCCAGCAGCTCCCTAACTAGCGTGACGGGAGGTGAGCAGTTCTTC
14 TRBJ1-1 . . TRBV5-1 CASSLAGRGTEAFF TGCGCCAGCAGCTTGGCCGGGCGGGGAACTGAAGCTTTCTTT
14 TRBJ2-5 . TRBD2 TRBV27 CASSLAGGQETQYF TGTGCCAGCAGTCTAGCGGGAGGGCAAGAGACCCAGTACTTC
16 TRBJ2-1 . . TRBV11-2 CASSLRLESSYNEQFF TGTGCCAGCAGCCTCCGACTCGAGAGCTCCTACAATGAGCAGTTCTTC
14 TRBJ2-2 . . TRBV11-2 CASSSGIPSGELFF TGTGCCAGCAGTTCCGGGATTCCTTCCGGGGAGCTGTTTTTT
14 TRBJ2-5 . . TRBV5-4 CASSLAGVGETQYF TGTGCCAGCAGCTTGGCAGGGGTGGGAGAGACCCAGTACTTC
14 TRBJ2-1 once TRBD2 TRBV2 CASSAYSGRAEQFF TGTGCCAGCAGTGCGTATAGCGGGAGGGCTGAGCAGTTCTTC
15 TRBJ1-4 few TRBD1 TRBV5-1 CASSPGDRPNEKLFF TGCGCCAGCAGCCCTGGGGACAGACCTAATGAAAAACTGTTTTTT
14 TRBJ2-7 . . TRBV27 CASSPQGLSYEQYF TGTGCCAGCAGCCCACAGGGCCTTTCCTACGAGCAGTACTTC
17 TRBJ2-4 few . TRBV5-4 CASSPQSGARDKNIQYF TGTGCCAGCAGCCCACAATCGGGGGCACGGGACAAAAACATTCAGTACTTC
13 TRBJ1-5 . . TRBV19 CASMGGIYQPQHF TGTGCCAGTATGGGGGGAATTTATCAGCCCCAGCATTTT
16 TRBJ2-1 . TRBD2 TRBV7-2 CASSLVLLAVYNEQFF TGTGCCAGCAGCTTAGTTCTCCTAGCGGTATACAATGAGCAGTTCTTC
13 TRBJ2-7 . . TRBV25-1 CASERDVTYEQYF TGTGCCAGCGAGAGGGACGTCACCTACGAGCAGTACTTC
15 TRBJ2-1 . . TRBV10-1 CASSAGARNLNEQFF TGCGCCAGCAGTGCGGGAGCCCGAAACCTCAATGAGCAGTTCTTC
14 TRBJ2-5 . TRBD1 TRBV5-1 CASSRGQGMETQYF TGCGCCAGCAGCCGTGGACAGGGGATGGAGACCCAGTACTTC
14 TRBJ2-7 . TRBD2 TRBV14 CASSLSGVSYEQYF TGTGCCAGCAGCCTTAGCGGGGTTAGTTACGAGCAGTACTTC
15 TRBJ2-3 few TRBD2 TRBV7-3 CASSTWTSSTDTQYF TGTGCCAGCAGCACTTGGACTAGCTCAACAGATACGCAGTATTTT
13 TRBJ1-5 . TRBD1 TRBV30 CAWSAGGAQPQHF TGTGCCTGGAGTGCAGGGGGGGCTCAGCCCCAGCATTTT
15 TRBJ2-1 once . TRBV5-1 CASSLRGLSNNEQFF TGCGCCAGCAGCTTGAGGGGCTTATCTAACAATGAGCAGTTCTTC
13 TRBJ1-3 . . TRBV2 CASNIGPGNTIYF TGTGCCAGCAACATAGGCCCTGGAAACACCATATATTTT
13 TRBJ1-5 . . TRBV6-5 CASSYSRNQPQHF TGTGCCAGCAGTTACTCACGTAATCAGCCCCAGCATTTT
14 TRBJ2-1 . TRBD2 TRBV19 CAGTSVRSYNEQFF TGTGCCGGGACTAGCGTCCGCTCCTACAATGAGCAGTTCTTC
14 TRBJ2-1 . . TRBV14 CASSQARSYNEQFF TGTGCCAGCAGCCAAGCTCGTTCCTACAATGAGCAGTTCTTC
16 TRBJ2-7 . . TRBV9 CASSVMMANLAYEQYF TGTGCCAGCAGCGTAATGATGGCTAATCTTGCCTACGAGCAGTACTTC
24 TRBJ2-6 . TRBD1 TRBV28 CASSSSFPHPGTDHDLAGANVLTF TGTGCCAGCAGCTCTAGTTTCCCCCACCCCGGGACAGACCATGACTTGGCTGGGGCCAACGTCCTGACTTTC
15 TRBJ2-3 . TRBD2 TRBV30 CALGALAGSTDTQYF TGTGCCCTTGGGGCGCTAGCGGGGAGCACAGATACGCAGTATTTT
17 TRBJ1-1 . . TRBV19 CASSTPGSWGENTEAFF TGTGCCAGTAGTACCCCTGGTTCCTGGGGGGAGAACACTGAAGCTTTCTTT
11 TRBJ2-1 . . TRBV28 CASSTDREEFF TGTGCCAGCAGTACTGACAGAGAGGAGTTCTTC
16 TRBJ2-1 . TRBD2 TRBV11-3 CASSAVSGRADNEQFF TGTGCCAGCAGCGCCGTTAGCGGGAGGGCCGACAATGAGCAGTTCTTC
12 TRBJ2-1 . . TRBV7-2 CASSLEVNEQFF TGTGCCAGCAGCTTAGAAGTGAATGAGCAGTTCTTC
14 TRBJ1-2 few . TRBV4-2 CASSHETAHYGYTF TGTGCCAGCAGCCATGAGACAGCCCACTATGGCTACACCTTC
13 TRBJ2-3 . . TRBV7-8 CASSLERTDTQYF TGTGCCAGCAGCTTGGAACGCACAGATACGCAGTATTTT
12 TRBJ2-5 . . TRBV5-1 CASRLLTETQYF TGCGCCAGCCGGCTGTTGACGGAGACCCAGTACTTC